Below, one T cell receptor (beta chain) is given with its context. The assay was immunoSEQ multiplex PCR, and TCRdb's table has in-frame clones only and misses some. The data hold millions of clones, with about 95% observed a single time. Terminally differentiated effector memory CD45RA+ cells were excluded by CCR7 positive selection of CD45RO-negative cells. Every contributor of samples was a Caucasian grown-up residing in Nashville, Tennessee. The sample originates from a study of shared clonotypes between healthy human individuals. Overall study: Donors had three CD4 naive, three CD4 memory, two CD8 naive and one CD8 memory plate apiece.

In germline, CDR1 is MNHNY, CDR2 SVGAGI (reference sequence). This CDR3 spans 15 amino acids. Trimming left V 4 bases short and J 0 bases short, with 9 bases between. The sequenced material came from naive CD8+ T cells sorted from blood. This clonotype was sampled from a man in his late teens or twenties in good health. The J gene is TRBJ2-2, the V gene TRBV6-6; D call uncertain. The CDR3 region is CASSLGVTNTGELFF. CDR3 DNA: TGTGCCAGCAGTTTAGGAGTAACGAACACCGGGGAGCTGTTTTTT.